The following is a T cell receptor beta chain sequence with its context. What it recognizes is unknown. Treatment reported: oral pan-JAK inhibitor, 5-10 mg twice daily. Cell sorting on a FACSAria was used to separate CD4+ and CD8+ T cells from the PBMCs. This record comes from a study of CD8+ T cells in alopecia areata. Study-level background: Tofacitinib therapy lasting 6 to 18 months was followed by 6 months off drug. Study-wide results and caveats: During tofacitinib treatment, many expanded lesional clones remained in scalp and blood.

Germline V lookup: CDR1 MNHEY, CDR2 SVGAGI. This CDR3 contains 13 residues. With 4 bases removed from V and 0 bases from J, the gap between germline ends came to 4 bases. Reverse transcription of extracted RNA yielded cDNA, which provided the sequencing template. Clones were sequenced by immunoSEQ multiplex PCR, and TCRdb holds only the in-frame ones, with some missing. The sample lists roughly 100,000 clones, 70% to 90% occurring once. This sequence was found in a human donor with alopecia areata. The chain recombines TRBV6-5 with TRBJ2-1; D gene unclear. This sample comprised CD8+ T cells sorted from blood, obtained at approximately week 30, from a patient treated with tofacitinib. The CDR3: CASSWSSYNEQFF. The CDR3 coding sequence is TGTGCCAGCAGTTGGAGCTCCTACAATGAGCAGTTCTTC.